This T cell receptor beta chain was recovered during a study of T cell responses to AZD1222 COVID-19 vaccine. TCRdb keeps only in-frame clones here, not all; method: immunoSEQ multiplex PCR. There are about 130,000 clones in the sample; approximately 93% occur only once, and roughly 5.6% lies in the top ten. As to this clone: No antigen is known for it.

Study-wide findings and caveats: The donors showed a predominance of white British ancestry and of females, with possible underestimation of clonal diversity.

CDR1 and CDR2 (germline): MDHEN, SYDVKM. V gave up 4 bases and J gave up 3 bases; unmatched junction bases: 3. This CDR3 comprises 13 residues. The sequence derives from an adult in good health. The material sequenced was peripheral blood, taken on day 0 of AZD1222 vaccination. This chain links TRBV28 with TRBJ2-7; 7 bases are shared with TRBD1. This CDR3 reads CASSWTGVYEQYF. DNA for the CDR3: TGTGCCAGCAGTTGGACAGGAGTCTACGAGCAGTACTTC. The full variable domain, its missing parts supplied by reference TRBV28 and TRBJ2-7, is DVKVTQSSRYLVKRTGEKVFLECVQDMDHENMFWYRQDPGLGLRLIYFSYDVKMKEKGDIPEGYSVSREKKERFSLILESASTNQTSMYLCASSWTGVYEQYFGPGTRLTVT.